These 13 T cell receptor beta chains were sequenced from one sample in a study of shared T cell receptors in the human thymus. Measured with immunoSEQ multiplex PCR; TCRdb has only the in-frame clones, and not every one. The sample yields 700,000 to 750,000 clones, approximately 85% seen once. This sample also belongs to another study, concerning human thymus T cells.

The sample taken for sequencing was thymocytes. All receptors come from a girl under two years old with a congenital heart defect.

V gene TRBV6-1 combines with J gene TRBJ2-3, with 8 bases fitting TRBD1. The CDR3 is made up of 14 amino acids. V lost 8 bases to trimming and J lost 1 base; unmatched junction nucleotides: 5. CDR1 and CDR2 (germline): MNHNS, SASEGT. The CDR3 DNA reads TGTGCCAGCTATCTGACAGGGGGCACAGATACGCAGTATTTT. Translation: CASYLTGGTDTQYF.

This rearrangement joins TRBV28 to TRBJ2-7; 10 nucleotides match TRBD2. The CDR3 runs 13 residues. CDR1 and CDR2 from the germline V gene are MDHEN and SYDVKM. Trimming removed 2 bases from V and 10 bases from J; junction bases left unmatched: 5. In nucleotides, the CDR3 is TGTGCCAGCAGTTTACCAACTAGCGGGGACCAGTACTTC. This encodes CASSLPTSGDQYF.

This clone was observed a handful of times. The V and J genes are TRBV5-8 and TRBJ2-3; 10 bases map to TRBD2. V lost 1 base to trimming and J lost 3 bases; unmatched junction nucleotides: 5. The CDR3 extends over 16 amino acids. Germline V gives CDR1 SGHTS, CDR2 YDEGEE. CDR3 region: CASSLPSGGVTDTQYF. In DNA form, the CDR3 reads TGTGCCAGCAGCTTGCCTAGCGGGGGAGTTACAGATACGCAGTATTTT. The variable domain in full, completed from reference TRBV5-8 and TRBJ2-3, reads EAGVTQSPTHLIKTRGQQATLRCSPISGHTSVYWYQQALGLGLQFLLWYDEGEERNRGNFPPRFSGRQFPNYSSELNVNALELEDSALYLCASSLPSGGVTDTQYFGPGTRLTVL.

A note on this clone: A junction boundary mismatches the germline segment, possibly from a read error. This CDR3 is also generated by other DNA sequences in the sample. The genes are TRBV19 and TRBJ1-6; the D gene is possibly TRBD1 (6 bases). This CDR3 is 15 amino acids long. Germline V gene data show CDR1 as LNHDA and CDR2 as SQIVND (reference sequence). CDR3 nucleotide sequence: TGTGCCAGTAGCTCAGGGGCAGTTTATAATTCCCCCCTCCACTTT. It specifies CASSSGAVYNSPLHF. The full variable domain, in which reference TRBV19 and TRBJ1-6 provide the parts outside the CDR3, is DGGITQSPKYLFRKEGQNVTLSCEQNLNHDAMYWYRQDPGQGLRLIYYSQIVNDFQKGDIAEGYSVSREKKESFPLTVTSAQKNPTAFYLCASSSGAVYNSPLHFGNGTRLTVT.

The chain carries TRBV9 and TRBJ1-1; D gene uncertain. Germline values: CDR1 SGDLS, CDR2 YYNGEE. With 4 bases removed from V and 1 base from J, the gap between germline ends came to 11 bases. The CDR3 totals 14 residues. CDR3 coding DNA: TGTGCCAGCAGCAGAGGGCAGCCGAACACTGAAGCTTTCTTT. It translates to CASSRGQPNTEAFF.

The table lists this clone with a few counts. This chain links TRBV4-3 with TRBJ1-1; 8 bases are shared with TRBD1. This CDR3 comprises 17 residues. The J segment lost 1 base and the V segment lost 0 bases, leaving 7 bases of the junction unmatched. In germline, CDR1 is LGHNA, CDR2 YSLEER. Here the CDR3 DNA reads TGCGCCAGCAGCCAAGACAGGACAGGGAAGAGGAACACTGAAGCTTTCTTT. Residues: CASSQDRTGKRNTEAFF.

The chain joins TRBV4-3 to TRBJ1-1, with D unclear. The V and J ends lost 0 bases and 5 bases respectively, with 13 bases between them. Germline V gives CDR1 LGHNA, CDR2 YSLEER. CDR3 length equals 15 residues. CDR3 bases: TGCGCCAGCAGCCAAGATCCGACCTCCGGGACTGAAGCTTTCTTT. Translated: CASSQDPTSGTEAFF.

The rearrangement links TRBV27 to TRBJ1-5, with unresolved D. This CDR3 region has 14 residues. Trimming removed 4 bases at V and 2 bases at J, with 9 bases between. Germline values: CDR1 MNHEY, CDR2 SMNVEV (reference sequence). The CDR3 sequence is CASSSCQGNQPQHF. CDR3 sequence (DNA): TGTGCCAGCAGTTCCTGCCAGGGCAATCAGCCCCAGCATTTT.

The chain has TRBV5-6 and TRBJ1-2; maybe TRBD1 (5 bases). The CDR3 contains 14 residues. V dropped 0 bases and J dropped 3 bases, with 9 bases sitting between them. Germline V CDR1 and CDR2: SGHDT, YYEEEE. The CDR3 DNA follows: TGTGCCAGCAGCTTGGAGGGGCTCTACTATGGCTACACCTTC. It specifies CASSLEGLYYGYTF. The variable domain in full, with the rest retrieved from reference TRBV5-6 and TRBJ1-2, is DAGVTQSPTHLIKTRGQQVTLRCSPKSGHDTVSWYQQALGQGPQFIFQYYEEEERQRGNFPDRFSGHQFPNYSSELNVNALLLGDSALYLCASSLEGLYYGYTFGSGTRLTVV.

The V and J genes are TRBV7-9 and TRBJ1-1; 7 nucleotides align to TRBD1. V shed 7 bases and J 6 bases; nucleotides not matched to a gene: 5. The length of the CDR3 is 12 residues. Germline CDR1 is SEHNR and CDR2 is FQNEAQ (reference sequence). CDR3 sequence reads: CASNDRDPEAFF. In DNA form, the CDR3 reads TGTGCCAGCAACGACAGGGACCCTGAAGCTTTCTTT.

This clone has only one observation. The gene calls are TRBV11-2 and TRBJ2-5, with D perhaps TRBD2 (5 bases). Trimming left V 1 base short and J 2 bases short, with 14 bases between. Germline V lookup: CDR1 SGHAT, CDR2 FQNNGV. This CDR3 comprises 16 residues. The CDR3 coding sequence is TGTGCCAGCAGCTTAGTCGGAAAGCGGCTGCAAGAGACCCAGTACTTC. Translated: CASSLVGKRLQETQYF.

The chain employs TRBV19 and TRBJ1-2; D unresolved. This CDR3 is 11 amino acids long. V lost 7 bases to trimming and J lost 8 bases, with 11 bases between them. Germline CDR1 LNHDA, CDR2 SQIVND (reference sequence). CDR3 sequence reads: CASNSPRGYTF. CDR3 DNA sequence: TGTGCCAGTAATTCTCCTCGGGGCTACACCTTC.

The CDR3 sequence is CASSDSGQGADTQYF. CDR3 DNA: TGTGCCAGCAGTGACTCGGGACAGGGGGCAGATACGCAGTATTTT. The chain carries TRBV6-4 and TRBJ2-3, with 11 positions matching TRBD1. In germline, CDR1 is MRHNA, CDR2 SNTAGT. V trimming: 0 bases; J trimming: 4 bases; junction bases outside the gene matches: 0. The length of the CDR3 is 15 residues.